This T cell receptor (beta chain) was sequenced in a study of identifying expanded T cells in peripheral blood. Study observations and caveats: Clone count variance between roughly 2-week samples rose with total template count. Differentially abundant clones: about 1.1 between replicates, about 16 at approximately two weeks, more than 18 at four.

Of note for this clone: Its cognate antigen is unknown.

Germline V lookup: CDR1 SGHAT, CDR2 FQNNGV. The V and J ends lost 0 bases and 8 bases respectively, with 11 bases between them. The CDR3 extends over 14 amino acids. Libraries were prepared by immunoSEQ multiplex PCR; TCRdb keeps only in-frame clonotypes and omits some of them. The table lists 75,000 to 95,000 clones, 80% to 90% of them singletons. Collection occurred without any documented infections or immune events in donors. Sequenced: blood. The chain has TRBV11-2 and TRBJ2-1; tentatively, D is TRBD2 (6 bases). The sequence was collected from a person between 18 and 75 years old in good health. Written as DNA, the CDR3 is TGTGCCAGCAGCTTAGATTGGACGGGGGATGAGCAGTTCTTC. Encoded protein: CASSLDWTGDEQFF. The complete variable domain, with remaining parts taken from reference TRBV11-2 and TRBJ2-1, reads EAGVAQSPRYKIIEKRQSVAFWCNPISGHATLYWYQQILGQGPKLLIQFQNNGVVDDSQLPKDRFSAERLKGVDSTLKIQPAKLEDSAVYLCASSLDWTGDEQFFGPGTRLTVL.